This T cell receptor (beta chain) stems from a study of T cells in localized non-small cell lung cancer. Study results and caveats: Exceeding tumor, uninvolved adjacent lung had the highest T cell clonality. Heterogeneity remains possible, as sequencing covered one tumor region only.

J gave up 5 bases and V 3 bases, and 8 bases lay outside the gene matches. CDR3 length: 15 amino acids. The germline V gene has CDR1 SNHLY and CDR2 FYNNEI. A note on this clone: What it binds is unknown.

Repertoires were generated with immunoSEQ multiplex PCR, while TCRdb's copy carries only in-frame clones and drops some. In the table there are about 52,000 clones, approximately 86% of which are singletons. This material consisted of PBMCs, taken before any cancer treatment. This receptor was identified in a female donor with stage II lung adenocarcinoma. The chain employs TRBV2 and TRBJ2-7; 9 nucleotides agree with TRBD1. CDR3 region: CASSERGQGGNEQYF. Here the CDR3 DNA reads TGTGCCAGCAGTGAGAGGGGACAGGGTGGGAACGAGCAGTACTTC.